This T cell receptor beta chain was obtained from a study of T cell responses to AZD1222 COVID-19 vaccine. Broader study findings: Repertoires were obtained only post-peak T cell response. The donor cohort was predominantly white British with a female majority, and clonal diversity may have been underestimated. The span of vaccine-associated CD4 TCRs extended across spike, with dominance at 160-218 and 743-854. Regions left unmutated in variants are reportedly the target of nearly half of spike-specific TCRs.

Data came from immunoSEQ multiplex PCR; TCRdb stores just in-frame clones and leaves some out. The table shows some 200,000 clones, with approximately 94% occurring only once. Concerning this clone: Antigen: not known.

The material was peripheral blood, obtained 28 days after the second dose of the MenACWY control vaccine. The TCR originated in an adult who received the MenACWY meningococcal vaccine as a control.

CDR3: CASSGGRGNEKLFF. DNA for the CDR3: TGCGCCAGCAGCGGGGGCCGGGGTAATGAAAAACTGTTTTTT. V and J are TRBV5-1 and TRBJ1-4, with D possibly TRBD1 on 6 matching bases. The CDR3 runs 14 residues. Germline-derived CDR1 and CDR2 are SGHRS and YFSETQ. V lost 4 bases, J lost 4 bases, and 11 bases lay in between.